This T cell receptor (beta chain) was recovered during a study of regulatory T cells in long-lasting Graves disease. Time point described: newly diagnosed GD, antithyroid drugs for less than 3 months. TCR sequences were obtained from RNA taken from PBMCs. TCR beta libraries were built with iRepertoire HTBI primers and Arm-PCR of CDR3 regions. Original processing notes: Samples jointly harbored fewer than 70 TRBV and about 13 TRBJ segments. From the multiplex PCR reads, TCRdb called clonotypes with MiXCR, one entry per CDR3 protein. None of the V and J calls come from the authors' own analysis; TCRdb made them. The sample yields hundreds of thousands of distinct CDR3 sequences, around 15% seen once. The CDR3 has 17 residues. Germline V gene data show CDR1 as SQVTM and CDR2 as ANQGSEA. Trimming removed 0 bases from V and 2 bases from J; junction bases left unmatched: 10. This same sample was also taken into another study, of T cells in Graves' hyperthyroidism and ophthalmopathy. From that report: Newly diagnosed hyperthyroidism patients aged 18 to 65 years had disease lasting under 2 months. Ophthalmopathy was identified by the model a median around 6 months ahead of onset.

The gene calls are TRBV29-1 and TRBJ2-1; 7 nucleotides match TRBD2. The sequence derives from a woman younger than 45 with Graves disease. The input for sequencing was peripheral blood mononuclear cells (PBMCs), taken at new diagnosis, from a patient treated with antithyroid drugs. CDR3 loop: CSVEDPATSTAYNEQFF. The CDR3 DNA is TGCAGCGTTGAAGATCCCGCGACTAGCACCGCCTACAATGAGCAGTTCTTC.